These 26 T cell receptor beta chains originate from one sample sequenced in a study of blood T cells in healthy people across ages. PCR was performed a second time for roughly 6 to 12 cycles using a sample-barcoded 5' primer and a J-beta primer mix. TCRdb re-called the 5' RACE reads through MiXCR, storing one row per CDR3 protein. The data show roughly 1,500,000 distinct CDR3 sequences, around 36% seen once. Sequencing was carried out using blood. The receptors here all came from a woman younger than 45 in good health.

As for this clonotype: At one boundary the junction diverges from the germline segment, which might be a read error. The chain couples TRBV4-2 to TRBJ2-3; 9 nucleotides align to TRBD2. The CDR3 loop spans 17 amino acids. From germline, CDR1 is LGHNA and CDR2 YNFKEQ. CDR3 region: CASSQEIAGVRADTQCF. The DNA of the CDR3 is TGTGCCAGCAGCCAGGAAATAGCGGGGGTACGGGCAGATACGCAGTGTTTT.

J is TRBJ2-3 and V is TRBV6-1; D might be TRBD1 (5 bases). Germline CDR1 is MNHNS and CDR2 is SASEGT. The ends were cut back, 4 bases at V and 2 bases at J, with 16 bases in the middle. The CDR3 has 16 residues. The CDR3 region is CASSAQPPTATDTQYF. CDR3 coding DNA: TGTGCCAGCAGTGCCCAACCCCCGACAGCCACAGATACGCAGTATTTT.

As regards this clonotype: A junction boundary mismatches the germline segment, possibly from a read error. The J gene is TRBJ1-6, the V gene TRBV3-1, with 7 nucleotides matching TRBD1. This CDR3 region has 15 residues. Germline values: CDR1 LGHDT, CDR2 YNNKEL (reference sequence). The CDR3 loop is CASSQGRTGPSSLHF. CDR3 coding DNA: TGTGCCAGCAGCCAGGGCCGGACAGGACCTTCATCCCTCCACTTT.

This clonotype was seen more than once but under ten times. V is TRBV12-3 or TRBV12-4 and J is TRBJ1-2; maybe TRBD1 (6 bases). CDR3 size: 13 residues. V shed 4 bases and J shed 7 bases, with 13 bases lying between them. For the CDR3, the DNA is TGTGCCAGCAGTTCTTCAGGGGAGGTTGGCTACACCTTC. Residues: CASSSSGEVGYTF.

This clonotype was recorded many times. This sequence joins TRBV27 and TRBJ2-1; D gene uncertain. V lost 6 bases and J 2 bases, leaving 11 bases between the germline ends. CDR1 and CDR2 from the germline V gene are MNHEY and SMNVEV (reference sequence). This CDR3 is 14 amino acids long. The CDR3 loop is CASSLGSAYNEQFF. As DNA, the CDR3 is TGTGCCAGCAGCCTGGGAAGTGCCTACAATGAGCAGTTCTTC.

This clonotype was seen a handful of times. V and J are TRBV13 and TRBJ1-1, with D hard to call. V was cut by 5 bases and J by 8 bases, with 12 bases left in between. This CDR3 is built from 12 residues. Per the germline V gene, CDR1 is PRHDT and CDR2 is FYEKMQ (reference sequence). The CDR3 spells CASSGLQEEAFF. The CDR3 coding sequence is TGTGCCAGCAGCGGGCTTCAGGAAGAAGCTTTCTTT. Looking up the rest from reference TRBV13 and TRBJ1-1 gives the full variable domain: AAGVIQSPRHLIKEKRETATLKCYPIPRHDTVYWYQQGPGQDPQFLISFYEKMQSDKGSIPDRFSAQQFSDYHSELNMSSLELGDSALYFCASSGLQEEAFFGQGTRLTVV.

CDR3 nucleotides: TGTGCCAGCCGGGGACAGGCGACCTACGAGCAGTACTTC. This codes for CASRGQATYEQYF. The chain carries TRBV19 and TRBJ2-7, with 8 bases fitting TRBD1. The CDR3 has 13 amino acids. With V trimmed by 9 bases and J by 2 bases, 6 bases remained unmatched. Germline V lookup: CDR1 LNHDA, CDR2 SQIVND (reference sequence).

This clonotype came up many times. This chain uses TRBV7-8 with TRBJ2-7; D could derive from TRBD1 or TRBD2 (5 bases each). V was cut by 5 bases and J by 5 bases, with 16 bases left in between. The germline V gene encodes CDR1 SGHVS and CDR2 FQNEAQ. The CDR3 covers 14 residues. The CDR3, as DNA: TGTGCCAGCAGCCCCTCTTCAGGGACCCACGAGCAGTACTTC. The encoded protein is CASSPSSGTHEQYF.

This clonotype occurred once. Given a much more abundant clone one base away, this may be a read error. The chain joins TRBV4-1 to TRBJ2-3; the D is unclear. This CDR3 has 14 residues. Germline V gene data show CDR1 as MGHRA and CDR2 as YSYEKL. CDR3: CVSSHLFFSDTQYF. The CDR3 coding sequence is TGCGTCAGCAGCCATCTCTTCTTTTCAGATACGCAGTATTTT.

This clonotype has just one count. The CDR3 loop is CATSDSRPGQTHYEQYF. CDR3 bases: TGTGCCACCAGTGATTCACGCCCGGGACAGACACACTACGAGCAGTACTTC. J is TRBJ2-4 and V is TRBV24-1; 7 nucleotides agree with TRBD1. The J call may be incorrect, as the DNA end agrees better with TRBJ2-7. Germline assignment: CDR1 KGHDR and CDR2 SFDVKD. The CDR3 sequence is 17 residues long.

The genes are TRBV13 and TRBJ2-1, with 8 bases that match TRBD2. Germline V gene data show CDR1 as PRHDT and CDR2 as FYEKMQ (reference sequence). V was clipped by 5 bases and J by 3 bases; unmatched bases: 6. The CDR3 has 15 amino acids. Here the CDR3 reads CASSNGLADYNEQFF. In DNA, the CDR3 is TGTGCCAGCAGCAACGGACTAGCCGACTACAATGAGCAGTTCTTC.

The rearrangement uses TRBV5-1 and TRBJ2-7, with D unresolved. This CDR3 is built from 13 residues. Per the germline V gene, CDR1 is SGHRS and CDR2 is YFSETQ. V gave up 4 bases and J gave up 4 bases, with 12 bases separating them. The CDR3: CASSPYSDYEQYF. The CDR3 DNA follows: TGCGCCAGCAGCCCATATTCCGATTACGAGCAGTACTTC.

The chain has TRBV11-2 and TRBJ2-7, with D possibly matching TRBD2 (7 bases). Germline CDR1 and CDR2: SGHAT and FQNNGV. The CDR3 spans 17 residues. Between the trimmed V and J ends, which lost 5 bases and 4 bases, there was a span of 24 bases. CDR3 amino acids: CASSTRFAGADFYEQYF. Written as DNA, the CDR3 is TGTGCCAGCAGCACCAGATTCGCGGGGGCCGATTTTTACGAGCAGTACTTC. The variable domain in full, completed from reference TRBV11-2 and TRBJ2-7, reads EAGVAQSPRYKIIEKRQSVAFWCNPISGHATLYWYQQILGQGPKLLIQFQNNGVVDDSQLPKDRFSAERLKGVDSTLKIQPAKLEDSAVYLCASSTRFAGADFYEQYFGPGTRLTVT.

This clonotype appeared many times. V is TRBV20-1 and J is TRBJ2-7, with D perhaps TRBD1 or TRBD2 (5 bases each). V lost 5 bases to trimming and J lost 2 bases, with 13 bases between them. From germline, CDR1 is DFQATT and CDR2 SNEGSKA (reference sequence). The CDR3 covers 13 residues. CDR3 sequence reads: CSAPGTSTYEQYF. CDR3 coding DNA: TGCAGTGCTCCGGGGACGTCAACCTACGAGCAGTACTTC.

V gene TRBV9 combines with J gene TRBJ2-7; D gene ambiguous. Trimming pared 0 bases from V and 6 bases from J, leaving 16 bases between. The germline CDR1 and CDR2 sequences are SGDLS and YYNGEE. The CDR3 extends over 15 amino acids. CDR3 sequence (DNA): TGTGCCAGCAGCGTAGGAAGCGAGGCTCCTTCCGAGCAGTACTTC. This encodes CASSVGSEAPSEQYF.

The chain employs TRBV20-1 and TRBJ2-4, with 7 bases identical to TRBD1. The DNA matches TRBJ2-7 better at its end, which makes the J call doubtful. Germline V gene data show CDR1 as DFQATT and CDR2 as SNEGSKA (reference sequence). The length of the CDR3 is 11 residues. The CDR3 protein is CSAEDRNEQYF. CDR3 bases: TGCAGTGCTGAGGACAGGAACGAGCAGTACTTC.

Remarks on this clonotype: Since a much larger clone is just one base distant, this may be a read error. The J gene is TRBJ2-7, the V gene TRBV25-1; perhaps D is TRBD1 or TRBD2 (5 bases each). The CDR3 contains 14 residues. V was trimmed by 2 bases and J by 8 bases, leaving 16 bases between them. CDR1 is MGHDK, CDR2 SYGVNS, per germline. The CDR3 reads CASSEEGRVDKQYF. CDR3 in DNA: TGTGCCAGCAGTGAAGAGGGCAGGGTAGACAAGCAGTACTTC.

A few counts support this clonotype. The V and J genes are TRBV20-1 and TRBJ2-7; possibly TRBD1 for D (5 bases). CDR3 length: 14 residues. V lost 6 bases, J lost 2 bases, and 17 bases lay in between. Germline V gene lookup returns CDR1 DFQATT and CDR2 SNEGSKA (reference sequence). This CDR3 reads CSAIQTRTPYEQYF. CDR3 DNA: TGCAGTGCAATTCAGACCCGGACACCCTACGAGCAGTACTTC.

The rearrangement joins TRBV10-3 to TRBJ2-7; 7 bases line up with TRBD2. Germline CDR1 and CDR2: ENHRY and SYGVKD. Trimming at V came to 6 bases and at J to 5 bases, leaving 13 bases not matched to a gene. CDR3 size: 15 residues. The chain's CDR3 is CAIRGAPGGQNEQYF. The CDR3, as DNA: TGTGCCATCAGGGGTGCCCCGGGAGGCCAAAACGAGCAGTACTTC.

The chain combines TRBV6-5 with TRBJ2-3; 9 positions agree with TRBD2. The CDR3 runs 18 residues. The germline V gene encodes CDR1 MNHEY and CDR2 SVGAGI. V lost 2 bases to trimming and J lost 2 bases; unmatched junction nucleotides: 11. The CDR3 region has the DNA TGTGCCAGCAGTTACAGAGCGGCGCGGGGGGGGAACACAGATACGCAGTATTTT. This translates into CASSYRAARGGNTDTQYF.

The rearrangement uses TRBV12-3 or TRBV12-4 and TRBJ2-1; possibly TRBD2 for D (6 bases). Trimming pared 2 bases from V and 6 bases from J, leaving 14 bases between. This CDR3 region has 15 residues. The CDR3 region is CASSLRDPGGNEQFF. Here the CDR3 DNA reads TGTGCCAGCAGTTTACGGGACCCCGGGGGCAATGAGCAGTTCTTC.

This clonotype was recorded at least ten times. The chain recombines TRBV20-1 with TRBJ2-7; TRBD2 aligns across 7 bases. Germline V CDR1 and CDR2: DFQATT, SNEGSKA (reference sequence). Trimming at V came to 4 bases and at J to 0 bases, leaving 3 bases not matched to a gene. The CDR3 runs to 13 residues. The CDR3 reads CSAKRDYSYEQYF. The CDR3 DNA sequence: TGCAGTGCTAAAAGGGACTACTCCTACGAGCAGTACTTC.

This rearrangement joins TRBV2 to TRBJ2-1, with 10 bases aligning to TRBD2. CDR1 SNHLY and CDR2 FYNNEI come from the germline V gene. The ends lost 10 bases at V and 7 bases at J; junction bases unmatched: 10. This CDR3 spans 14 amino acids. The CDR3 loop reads CATRPSGSSNEQFF. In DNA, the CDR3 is TGTGCCACCCGCCCTAGCGGGAGTAGTAATGAGCAGTTCTTC.

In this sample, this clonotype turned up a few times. The CDR3 region has the DNA TGCGCCAGCAGCCAGTACAGCGGATCCATGAACACTGAAGCTTTCTTT. Its translation is CASSQYSGSMNTEAFF. This chain connects TRBV4-1 to TRBJ1-1; no reliable D call. CDR3 length equals 16 residues. V lost 3 bases and J 0 bases, leaving 14 bases between the germline ends. Germline-derived CDR1 and CDR2 are MGHRA and YSYEKL.

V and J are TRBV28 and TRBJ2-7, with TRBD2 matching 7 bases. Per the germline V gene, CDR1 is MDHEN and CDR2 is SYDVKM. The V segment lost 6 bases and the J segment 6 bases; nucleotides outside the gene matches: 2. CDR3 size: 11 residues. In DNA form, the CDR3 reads TGTGCCAGCAGGGCGGGAGCCGAGCAGTACTTC. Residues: CASRAGAEQYF.

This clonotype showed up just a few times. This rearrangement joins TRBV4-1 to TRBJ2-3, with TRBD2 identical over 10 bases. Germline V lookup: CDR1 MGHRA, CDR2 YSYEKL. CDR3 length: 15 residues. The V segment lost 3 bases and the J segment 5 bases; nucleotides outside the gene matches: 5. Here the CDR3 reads CASSQTLAGVDTQYF. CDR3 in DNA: TGCGCCAGCAGCCAGACTCTAGCGGGGGTAGATACGCAGTATTTT.